The 10 T cell receptor beta chains below were found in one sample sequenced in a study of blood T cells in healthy people across ages (dated by TCRdb to the mid-2010s). To prepare the library, 5' RACE was applied. Reads for this sample came from an Illumina HiSeq 2500. A second roughly 6 to 11 cycle PCR used a sample-barcoded 5' primer and a J-beta primer mix. Clones were called with MiXCR by TCRdb after fastp trimmed the public reads at Q25, and only in-frame beta chains were retained. Under each unique CDR3 protein, matching rows form one entry showing the most common genes and DNA. The sample table holds approximately 850,000 distinct CDR3 sequences, of which 58% were seen once. Clones ranked in the top ten supply roughly 22% of the sample. Sequencing was carried out using blood. These receptors all stem from a man younger than 40 in good health.

Of note for this clonotype: One end of the junction does not line up with germline, which may come from a read error. V gene TRBV6-1 combines with J gene TRBJ1-1; D is unresolved. The germline gives CDR1 MNHNS, CDR2 SASEGT. This CDR3 contains 13 residues. CDR3 sequence (DNA): TGTGCCAGCAGTGATCTGGGGAACATTGAAGCTTTCTTT. It is translated as CASSDLGNIEAFF.

This chain uses TRBV7-3 with TRBJ2-7; 13 bases are shared with TRBD2. Trimming cost V 6 bases and J 7 bases; bases outside gene matches: 12. The CDR3 contains 16 residues. Germline V gene data show CDR1 as SGHTA and CDR2 as FQGTGA. The CDR3 region is CASRPTGTSGNNEQYF. The CDR3 bases are TGTGCCAGCAGGCCGACCGGGACTAGCGGGAACAATGAGCAGTACTTC.

This clonotype was counted between two and nine times. CDR3 in amino acids: CSGLGDMNTEAFF. The CDR3 region has the DNA TGCAGTGGTCTGGGGGACATGAACACTGAAGCTTTCTTT. The chain recombines TRBV20-1 with TRBJ1-1, with D perhaps TRBD1 (6 bases). The V and J ends lost 7 bases and 0 bases respectively, with 12 bases between them. The CDR3 has 13 residues. Germline loops: CDR1 DFQATT, CDR2 SNEGSKA (reference sequence).

The J gene is TRBJ2-3, the V gene TRBV20-1, with 12 bases that match TRBD2. Germline V lookup: CDR1 DFQATT, CDR2 SNEGSKA (reference sequence). This CDR3 has 15 amino acids. The V segment lost 5 bases and the J segment 4 bases; nucleotides outside the gene matches: 7. The CDR3 DNA reads as TGCAGTGCTCTCTCACTAGCGGGAGGCCCAGATACGCAGTATTTT. It encodes CSALSLAGGPDTQYF.

The J gene is TRBJ1-1, the V gene TRBV6-2 or TRBV6-3; no clear D. CDR1 and CDR2 from the germline V gene are MNHEY and SVGEGT. Trimming pared 8 bases from V and 3 bases from J, leaving 10 bases between. The CDR3 spans 12 residues. Here the CDR3 DNA reads TGTGCCAGCCGGAGGGTATACACTGAAGCTTTCTTT. Its translation is CASRRVYTEAFF.

This clonotype was seen a handful of times. The chain combines TRBV5-1 with TRBJ2-5; 10 bases map to TRBD1. The J segment lost 5 bases and the V segment lost 4 bases, leaving 5 bases of the junction unmatched. This CDR3 comprises 14 residues. Germline CDR1 is SGHRS and CDR2 is YFSETQ. Written as DNA, the CDR3 is TGCGCCAGCAGCCCAGGACAGGGGGTGGAGACCCAGTACTTC. Translated: CASSPGQGVETQYF.

This chain connects TRBV4-2 to TRBJ2-7; tentatively, D is TRBD1 or TRBD2 (6 bases each). V lost 4 bases, J lost 7 bases, and 26 bases lay in between. Germline CDR1 reads LGHNA; CDR2 reads YNFKEQ. This CDR3 is 17 amino acids long. The CDR3 DNA reads TGTGCCAGCAGCCCATCCGGAGGGGGGAGCTCCTACAATGAGCAGTACTTC. As protein: CASSPSGGGSSYNEQYF.

The rearrangement links TRBV20-1 to TRBJ2-5; 9 nucleotides align to TRBD1. The end of the DNA fits TRBJ2-7 better, so the J call may be wrong. The V gene's germline CDR1 is DFQATT and CDR2 SNEGSKA (reference sequence). The CDR3 covers 13 residues. CDR3 in DNA: TGCAGTGCTAGAGGGGACAGGGAACACGAGCAGTACTTC. Protein product: CSARGDREHEQYF.

The chain links TRBV6-2 or TRBV6-3 to TRBJ2-5, with 11 positions matching TRBD1. The J call may be faulty, since TRBJ2-7 better matches the DNA end. Germline V lookup: CDR1 MNHEY, CDR2 SVGEGT. The CDR3 totals 16 residues. The CDR3 coding sequence is TGTGCCAGCAGCTCCTTGGGGACAGGGGGTTTCGGCGAGCAGTACTTC. Translated, it gives CASSSLGTGGFGEQYF.

The chain is built from TRBV20-1 and TRBJ2-5; 8 bases fit TRBD1. In germline, CDR1 is DFQATT, CDR2 SNEGSKA (reference sequence). V was pared by 1 base and J by 6 bases, with 10 bases of the junction left unmatched. The CDR3 covers 15 residues. This chain's CDR3 is CSARVGAGGSKTQYF. The CDR3, as DNA: TGCAGTGCTAGAGTTGGAGCAGGGGGCTCAAAGACCCAGTACTTC.